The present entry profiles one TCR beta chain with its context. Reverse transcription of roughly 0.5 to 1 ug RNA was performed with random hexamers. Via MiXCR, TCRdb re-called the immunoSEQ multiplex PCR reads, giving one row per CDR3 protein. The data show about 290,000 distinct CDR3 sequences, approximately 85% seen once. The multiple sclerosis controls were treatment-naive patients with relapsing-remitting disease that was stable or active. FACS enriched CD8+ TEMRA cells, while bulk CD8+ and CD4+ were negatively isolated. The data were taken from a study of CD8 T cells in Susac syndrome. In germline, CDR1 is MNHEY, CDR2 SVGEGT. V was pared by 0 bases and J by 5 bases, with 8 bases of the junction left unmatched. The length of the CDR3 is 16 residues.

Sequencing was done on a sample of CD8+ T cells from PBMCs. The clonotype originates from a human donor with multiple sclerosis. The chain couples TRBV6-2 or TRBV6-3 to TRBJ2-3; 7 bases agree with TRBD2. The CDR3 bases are TGTGCCAGCAGTTACTCGAGCGGGAAGGAGGTAGATACGCAGTATTTT. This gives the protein CASSYSSGKEVDTQYF.